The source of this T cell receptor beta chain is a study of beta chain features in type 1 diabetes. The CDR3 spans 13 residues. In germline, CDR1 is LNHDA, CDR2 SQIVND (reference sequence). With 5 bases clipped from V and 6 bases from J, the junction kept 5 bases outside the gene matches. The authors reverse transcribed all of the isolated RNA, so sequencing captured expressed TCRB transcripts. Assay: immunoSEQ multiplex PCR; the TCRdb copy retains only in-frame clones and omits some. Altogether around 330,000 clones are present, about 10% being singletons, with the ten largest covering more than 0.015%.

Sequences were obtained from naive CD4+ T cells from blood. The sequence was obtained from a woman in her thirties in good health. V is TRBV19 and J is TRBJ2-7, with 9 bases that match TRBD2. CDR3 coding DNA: TGTGCCAGTAGTGTTAGCGGGAGAGGCGAGCAGTACTTC. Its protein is CASSVSGRGEQYF.